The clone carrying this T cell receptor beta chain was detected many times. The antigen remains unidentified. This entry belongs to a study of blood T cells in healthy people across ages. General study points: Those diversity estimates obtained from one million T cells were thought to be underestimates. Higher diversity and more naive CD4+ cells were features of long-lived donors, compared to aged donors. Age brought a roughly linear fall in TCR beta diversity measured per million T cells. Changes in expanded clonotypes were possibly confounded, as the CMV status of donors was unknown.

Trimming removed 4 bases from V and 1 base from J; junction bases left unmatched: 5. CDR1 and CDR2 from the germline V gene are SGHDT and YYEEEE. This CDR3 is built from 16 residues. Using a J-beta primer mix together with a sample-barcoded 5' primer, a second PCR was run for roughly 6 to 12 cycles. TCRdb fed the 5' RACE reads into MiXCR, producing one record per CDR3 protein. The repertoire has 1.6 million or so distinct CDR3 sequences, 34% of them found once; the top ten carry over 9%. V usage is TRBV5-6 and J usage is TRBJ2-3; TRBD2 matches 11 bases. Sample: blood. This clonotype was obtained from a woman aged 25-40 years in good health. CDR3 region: CASSPLAGEGTDTQYF. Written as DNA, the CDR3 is TGTGCCAGCAGCCCACTAGCGGGAGAGGGCACAGATACGCAGTATTTT.